A single sample is the source of the 20 T cell receptor beta chains below, sequenced in a study of T cells in Graves' hyperthyroidism and ophthalmopathy. There were TCR beta CDR3 regions amplified from RNA transcripts. Carried out on the TCR CDR3, a first-round RT-PCR used the HTBI primer set. Each CDR3 protein gets one entry after TCRdb re-called the multiplex PCR reads with MiXCR. The table shows around 660,000 distinct CDR3 sequences, with over 40% occurring only once. The specimen sequenced was peripheral blood or thyroid tissue (not recorded which). The receptors originated from an adult man with Graves' disease, either hyperthyroidism or ophthalmopathy (not recorded which).

A single count supports this clonotype. Here the CDR3 omits its conserved ending phenylalanine or tryptophan, so a read error is the likely source. The chain couples TRBV7-9 to TRBJ2-5; 15 nucleotides agree with TRBD2. J lost 4 bases, V lost 5 bases, and 5 bases had no gene match. In germline, CDR1 is SEHNR, CDR2 FQNEAQ (reference sequence). The CDR3 runs to 16 residues. CDR3: CASSRWTSGGVETQYL. The CDR3 coding sequence is TGTGCCAGCAGCCGCTGGACTAGCGGGGGGGTAGAGACCCAGTACCTC.

This clonotype was seen ten or more times. The chain carries TRBV2 and TRBJ1-5; a possible D gene is TRBD1 (5 bases). The V end lost 7 bases, the J end lost 6 bases, and 16 bases lay between the germline ends. Germline CDR1 is SNHLY and CDR2 is FYNNEI. The CDR3 is made up of 14 amino acids. The DNA for the CDR3 is TGTGCCAGCACCGCCGACAGACGAGGTCAGCCCCAGCATTTT. The encoded protein is CASTADRRGQPQHF.

The V gene is TRBV7-2, the J gene TRBJ2-7; TRBD2 matches at 9 bases. Unmatched junction bases numbered 5, after V lost 3 bases and J lost 2 bases. The CDR3 has 15 amino acids. Germline V gives CDR1 SGHTA, CDR2 FQGNSA. This chain's CDR3 is CASSLASGVPYEQYF. CDR3 DNA sequence: TGTGCCAGCAGCTTGGCTAGCGGGGTCCCCTACGAGCAGTACTTC.

This clonotype was picked up many times. V is TRBV2 and J is TRBJ1-2; a possible D gene is TRBD1 (5 bases). The length of the CDR3 is 14 residues. The ends were cut back, 7 bases at V and 4 bases at J, with 16 bases in the middle. Germline CDR1 reads SNHLY; CDR2 reads FYNNEI. This chain's CDR3 is CASNLKGPAYGYTF. DNA for the CDR3: TGTGCCAGCAACCTAAAGGGGCCAGCCTATGGCTACACCTTC.

Details on this clonotype: It may be a read error: a sequence one base away is much more abundant. The rearrangement links TRBV5-6 to TRBJ1-5; no firm D call. Trimming shortened V by 9 bases and J by 6 bases, and 19 bases separated the two germline ends. Germline V gives CDR1 SGHDT, CDR2 YYEEEE. The CDR3 extends over 14 amino acids. The CDR3 here is CATSVGVEGQPQHF. The CDR3 nucleotides read TGTGCCACTAGTGTCGGCGTCGAAGGTCAGCCCCAGCATTTT.

V is TRBV12-3 or TRBV12-4 and J is TRBJ2-2; D not resolved. The CDR3 runs 13 residues. V was cut by 4 bases and J by 4 bases, with 7 bases left in between. The CDR3, as DNA: TGTGCCAGCAGTTACCCTGGCACCGGGGAGCTGTTTTTT. It is translated as CASSYPGTGELFF.

The V call is TRBV7-9, the J call TRBJ1-5, with 10 bases matching TRBD1. There are 14 residues in the CDR3. Looked up from germline, CDR1 is SEHNR and CDR2 is FQNEAQ (reference sequence). V lost 6 bases, J lost 5 bases, and 4 bases stayed unmatched. The CDR3 sequence: CASREGTGDQPQHF. The CDR3 nucleotides read TGTGCCAGCAGAGAAGGGACAGGGGATCAGCCCCAGCATTTT.

This clonotype came up many times. The chain uses TRBV29-1 and TRBJ2-5; D gene unclear. The CDR3 consists of 10 residues. V lost 6 bases and J 2 bases, leaving 4 bases between the germline ends. Germline CDR1 reads SQVTM; CDR2 reads ANQGSEA. The CDR3 region is CSVLQETQYF. The CDR3 bases are TGCAGCGTCCTACAAGAGACCCAGTACTTC.

The chain combines TRBV10-3 with TRBJ1-5; D is perhaps TRBD1 (6 bases). With 6 bases removed from V and 7 bases from J, the gap between germline ends came to 13 bases. The CDR3 is 13 residues long. CDR1 is ENHRY, CDR2 SYGVKD, per germline. CDR3 nucleotides: TGTGCCATCAGGTACAGGGCAAACCAGCCCCAGCATTTT. Translated: CAIRYRANQPQHF.

This chain connects TRBV29-1 to TRBJ2-7, with TRBD2 matching over 12 bases. The CDR3 spans 15 residues. Germline CDR1 and CDR2: SQVTM and ANQGSEA. The junction had 13 bases not matched to a gene; V was cut back by 4 bases and J by 9 bases. The CDR3 protein is CSVARLTSGSSLQYF. The CDR3 DNA follows: TGCAGCGTTGCCCGACTGACTAGCGGGAGCTCCCTGCAGTACTTC.

This clonotype was observed a few times. The J gene is TRBJ1-4, the V gene TRBV5-1, with D possibly matching TRBD1 (5 bases). Trimming removed 4 bases from V and 5 bases from J, with 15 bases in between. The CDR3 extends over 15 amino acids. Germline CDR1 SGHRS, CDR2 YFSETQ. The chain's CDR3 is CASSQPGLENEKLFF. CDR3 DNA sequence: TGCGCCAGCAGCCAACCGGGACTGGAAAATGAAAAACTGTTTTTT. Together with reference TRBV5-1 and TRBJ1-4, the CDR3 gives the full variable domain: KAGVTQTPRYLIKTRGQQVTLSCSPISGHRSVSWYQQTPGQGLQFLFEYFSETQRNKGNFPGRFSGRQFSNSRSEMNVSTLELGDSALYLCASSQPGLENEKLFFGSGTQLSVL.

J is TRBJ1-5 and V is TRBV7-2; D is uncertain. The V gene's germline CDR1 is SGHTA and CDR2 FQGNSA. The CDR3 has 14 amino acids. The germline V and J ends were trimmed by 4 bases and 0 bases, with 7 bases remaining between them. CDR3 sequence: CASSSQVSNQPQHF. The CDR3 bases are TGTGCCAGCAGCTCGCAGGTTAGCAATCAGCCCCAGCATTTT.

The genes are TRBV20-1 and TRBJ1-2; possibly TRBD1 for D (6 bases). Germline V gene sequence: CDR1 DFQATT, CDR2 SNEGSKA (reference sequence). The germline V and J ends were trimmed by 3 bases and 0 bases, with 8 bases remaining between them. CDR3 length: 13 amino acids. The CDR3 sequence: CSASRGTNYGYTF. The CDR3 bases are TGCAGTGCTAGTAGGGGGACTAACTATGGCTACACCTTC.

Only a few counts were recorded for this clonotype. The rearrangement joins TRBV2 to TRBJ2-5, with 7 bases fitting TRBD2. Germline CDR1 SNHLY, CDR2 FYNNEI. This CDR3 spans 15 amino acids. The ends lost 5 bases at V and 6 bases at J; junction bases unmatched: 12. The CDR3 protein is CASSYSPQAGKTQYF. CDR3 nucleotide sequence: TGTGCCAGCAGTTACTCCCCACAAGCGGGGAAGACCCAGTACTTC.

This clonotype was counted only a few times. This chain connects TRBV20-1 to TRBJ1-5; perhaps TRBD1 as D (6 bases). The germline V gene encodes CDR1 DFQATT and CDR2 SNEGSKA (reference sequence). This CDR3 spans 14 amino acids. Deletions cut 3 bases from V and 2 bases from J, with 11 bases between. CDR3 sequence reads: CSARRRTGNQPQHF. The DNA of the CDR3 is TGCAGTGCTAGGCGACGGACAGGCAATCAGCCCCAGCATTTT.

This clonotype showed up many times. The chain employs TRBV7-9 and TRBJ2-2; D gene uncertain. Germline lookup yields CDR1 SEHNR and CDR2 FQNEAQ (reference sequence). The CDR3 runs 14 residues. The ends were cut back, 1 base at V and 7 bases at J, with 10 bases in the middle. The CDR3 spells CASSLERRGGELFF. DNA for the CDR3: TGTGCCAGCAGCTTAGAACGCAGAGGCGGGGAGCTGTTTTTT. Together with reference TRBV7-9 and TRBJ2-2, the CDR3 gives the full variable domain: DTGVSQNPRHKITKRGQNVTFRCDPISEHNRLYWYRQTLGQGPEFLTYFQNEAQLEKSRLLSDRFSAERPKGSFSTLEIQRTEQGDSAMYLCASSLERRGGELFFGEGSRLTVL.

This clonotype came up once. A junction boundary mismatches the germline segment, possibly from a read error. The chain employs TRBV10-2 and TRBJ1-5; 7 bases fit TRBD1. From germline, CDR1 is WSHSY and CDR2 SAAADI. This CDR3 region has 14 residues. This CDR3 reads CASMNGTDNQPQHF. The CDR3, as DNA: TGTGCCAGCATGAACGGGACAGACAATCAGCCCCAGCATTTT.

Concerning this clonotype: This sequence may be a read error, since a much larger clone differs from it by one base. The chain recombines TRBV7-9 with TRBJ1-1; D possibly corresponds to TRBD1 (5 bases). The V and J ends lost 0 bases and 7 bases respectively, with 9 bases between them. The V gene's germline CDR1 is SEHNR and CDR2 FQNEAQ (reference sequence). This CDR3 contains 13 residues. The CDR3 nucleotides read TGTGCCAGCAGCTTAGCGCAGGGATTTGAAGCTTTCTTT. Residues: CASSLAQGFEAFF.

The chain is built from TRBV20-1 and TRBJ2-5, with 9 bases fitting TRBD1. Looked up from germline, CDR1 is DFQATT and CDR2 is SNEGSKA (reference sequence). The CDR3 has 14 residues. V dropped 5 bases and J dropped 2; count of bases not matched to a gene: 6. The CDR3 reads CSAAWDREQETQYF. The DNA for the CDR3 is TGCAGTGCTGCCTGGGACAGGGAGCAAGAGACCCAGTACTTC.

The rearrangement uses TRBV29-1 and TRBJ1-1; 10 bases map to TRBD1. Germline CDR1 is SQVTM and CDR2 is ANQGSEA. The CDR3 is 12 residues long. V was pared by 7 bases and J by 4 bases, with 3 bases of the junction left unmatched. CDR3 in DNA: TGCAGCGCCGGGACAGGGGCCACTGAAGCTTTCTTT. Translation gives CSAGTGATEAFF.